Given below is one T cell receptor beta chain in context. Its antigen is unknown. This may stem from a read error, because a much larger clone lies one nucleotide away. The data belong to a study of CD8 T cells in ankylosing spondylitis. Study results and caveats: Seemingly characteristic of ankylosing spondylitis blood was a TCR beta motif consisting of eight highly homologous variants.

TCRdb ran MiXCR on the 5' RACE reads and lists one entry per CDR3 protein. The sample lists 700,000 or so distinct CDR3 sequences; 15% to 20% were seen once. Germline lookup yields CDR1 SGHRS and CDR2 YFSETQ. With 7 bases removed from V and 0 bases from J, the gap between germline ends came to 7 bases. This CDR3 has 12 residues. The origin of this receptor is a male donor with ankylosing spondylitis. Sequenced input: blood, either unsorted or a sorted T cell fraction (not recorded which). The V gene is TRBV5-1, the J gene TRBJ1-1; D perhaps matches TRBD1 (5 bases). CDR3 amino acids: CASGGMNTEAFF. DNA of the CDR3: TGCGCCAGCGGGGGGATGAACACTGAAGCTTTCTTT.